These 5 T cell receptor beta chains were sequenced from one sample in a study of blood T cell repertoires in COVID-19. The table came from immunoSEQ multiplex PCR; TCRdb's copy has only in-frame clones and leaves some out. Among about 210,000 clones listed, about 88% were seen once. Sequenced sample: peripheral blood. The receptors were gathered from a woman in her 40s with acute or convalescent COVID-19.

The V call is TRBV2, the J call TRBJ2-2; 8 nucleotides match TRBD2. After removal of 1 base from V and 1 base from J, the junction contained 5 bases not matched to a gene. Germline V CDR1 and CDR2: SNHLY, FYNNEI. This CDR3 comprises 17 residues. CDR3 nucleotide sequence: TGTGCCAGCAGTGAAGTGTCCAGCGGGGGGAACACCGGGGAGCTGTTTTTT. Its protein product is CASSEVSSGGNTGELFF.

The genes are TRBV12-5 and TRBJ1-6; the D gene is possibly TRBD1 (6 bases). In germline, CDR1 is LGHNT, CDR2 FRNRAP. CDR3 length: 17 residues. V lost 6 bases and J lost 6, with 21 bases in between. CDR3 protein: CASGLGGAGGSNSPLHF. In DNA form, the CDR3 reads TGTGCTAGTGGCTTAGGGGGGGCGGGCGGTAGTAATTCACCCCTCCACTTT.

This clone was detected only once. This chain joins TRBV18 and TRBJ1-1; weak D call: TRBD1 (6 bases). Germline V gene lookup returns CDR1 KGHSH and CDR2 LQKENI. This CDR3 has 15 amino acids. The V end was cut by 3 bases, the J end by 2 bases, with 13 bases between. CDR3 residues: CASSPAVQGNTEAFF. The CDR3 coding sequence is TGTGCCAGCTCACCGGCGGTACAGGGAAACACTGAAGCTTTCTTT.

The gene calls are TRBV28 and TRBJ1-2; 9 positions match TRBD1. With 1 base clipped from V and 6 bases from J, the junction kept 15 bases outside the gene matches. The CDR3 consists of 18 residues. The V gene's germline CDR1 is MDHEN and CDR2 SYDVKM. The CDR3 DNA reads as TGTGCCAGCAGTTTATTTTTTCTCGGTGACAGGGGGAGTGATGGCTACACCTTC. Encoded protein: CASSLFFLGDRGSDGYTF.

The chain couples TRBV6-5 to TRBJ1-2; tentatively, D is TRBD1 (6 bases). The germline V gene encodes CDR1 MNHEY and CDR2 SVGAGI. Trimming pared 6 bases from V and 4 bases from J, leaving 12 bases between. This CDR3 comprises 13 residues. The CDR3 spells CASRRTDSYGYTF. The CDR3 DNA is TGTGCCAGCAGGCGGACAGATTCCTATGGCTACACCTTC.